This T cell receptor beta chain was identified in a study of early T cells in non-severe SARS-CoV-2 infection. About the study: It was bulk RNA from unsorted whole blood that was sequenced, and the chains were unpaired.

The study, taken as a whole, reports: Reliance on VDJdb matching favored anti-spike CD8 responses; private and CD4 specificities were missed.

In the library, individual cDNA molecules carried attached unique molecular identifiers. TCRdb passed the 5' RACE reads through MiXCR, listing each CDR3 protein once. The table lists roughly 40,000 distinct CDR3 sequences, roughly 6% of them singletons. This clonotype was found many times. Its antigen is currently unknown. Sequences were derived from whole blood, sampled at baseline. This sequence was found in an adult who was a healthcare worker with PCR-confirmed SARS-CoV-2 infection or an uninfected control (not recorded which).

The CDR3 reads CASSQGPDRANTEAFF. CDR3 DNA sequence: TGCGCCAGCAGCCAAGGGCCGGACAGGGCGAACACTGAAGCTTTCTTT. This chain connects TRBV4-1 to TRBJ1-1, with 8 bases that match TRBD1. This CDR3 spans 16 amino acids. Germline values: CDR1 MGHRA, CDR2 YSYEKL. V shed 1 base, J shed 1 base, and the junction held 5 bases outside the gene matches.